This T cell receptor (beta chain) was recorded in a study of T-cell reconstitution after alpha-beta-depleted transplantation in children. Unique molecular identifiers were incorporated into the prepared TCRbeta library. TCRdb fed the PCR reads into MiXCR, producing one record per CDR3 protein. This table holds about 590,000 distinct CDR3 sequences, under 15% found once. CDR1 is PRHDT, CDR2 FYEKMQ, per germline (reference sequence). CDR3 length equals 15 residues. Trimming pared 3 bases from V and 8 bases from J, leaving 17 bases between. The study, taken as a whole, reports: After transplant, high TCRbeta diversity at day 60 in some patients arose from surviving recipient T cells and thymic progenitors.

Details on this clonotype: Its antigen remains unidentified.

V and J are TRBV13 and TRBJ2-1; weak D call: TRBD2 (5 bases). This specimen consisted of PBMCs, mostly from graft donor cells, obtained 360 days after TCRalphabeta/CD19-depleted stem cell transplant. The clonotype comes from a male patient younger than 18 who had a stem cell transplant for acute myeloid leukemia, so the T cells may come from the graft donor. The CDR3 region has the DNA TGTGCCAGCAGCTTGCAAAGGGTGAGGGCCCATGAGCAGTTCTTC. The encoded protein is CASSLQRVRAHEQFF.